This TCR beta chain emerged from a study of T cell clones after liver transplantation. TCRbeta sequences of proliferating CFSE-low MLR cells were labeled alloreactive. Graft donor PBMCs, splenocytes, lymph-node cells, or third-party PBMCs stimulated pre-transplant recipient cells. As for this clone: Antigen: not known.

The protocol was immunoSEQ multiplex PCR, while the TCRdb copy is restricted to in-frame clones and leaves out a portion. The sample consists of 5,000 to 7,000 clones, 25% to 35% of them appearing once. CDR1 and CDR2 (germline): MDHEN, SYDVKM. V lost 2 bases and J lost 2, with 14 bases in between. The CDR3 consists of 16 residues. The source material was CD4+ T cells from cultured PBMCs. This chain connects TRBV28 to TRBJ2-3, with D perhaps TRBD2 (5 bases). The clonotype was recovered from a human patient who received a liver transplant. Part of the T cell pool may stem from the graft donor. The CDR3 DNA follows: TGTGCCAGCAGTTTAGAAAGGCTAGCCACCACAGATACGCAGTATTTT. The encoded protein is CASSLERLATTDTQYF.